One and the same sample provided the 9 T cell receptor beta chains below, sequenced in a study of blood T cell repertoires in COVID-19. Method: immunoSEQ multiplex PCR; TCRdb's copy keeps in-frame clones and lacks some. The profile shows about 200,000 clones, 75% to 85% of them singletons. The sample was peripheral blood. These receptors all come from a woman aged 35 to 49 with COVID-19, enrolled during active disease.

This clone has just one count. The rearrangement uses TRBV7-2 and TRBJ2-7, with TRBD2 as a possible D gene (5 bases). Germline CDR1 SGHTA, CDR2 FQGNSA. V lost 1 base, J lost 3 bases, and 10 bases lay in between. The CDR3 sequence is 14 residues long. The CDR3 spells CASSLGVGLYEQYF. The DNA of the CDR3 is TGTGCCAGCAGCTTAGGGGTAGGACTCTACGAGCAGTACTTC.

The chain uses TRBV6-2 or TRBV6-3 and TRBJ2-3; the D gene is possibly TRBD2 (6 bases). Trimming took off 1 base at V and 1 base at J, with 12 bases between the two ends. Germline CDR1 reads MNHEY; CDR2 reads SVGEGT. This CDR3 has 16 residues. The CDR3 is CASSYWVAERTDTQYF. The DNA for the CDR3 is TGTGCCAGCAGTTACTGGGTAGCGGAACGCACAGATACGCAGTATTTT.

Here the CDR3 DNA reads TGTGCCAGCAGTTCGGACAGGGGTGGGCAGTACTTC. Translated: CASSSDRGGQYF. The rearrangement links TRBV2 to TRBJ2-7, with TRBD1 matching 9 bases. Germline-derived CDR1 and CDR2 are SNHLY and FYNNEI. V shed 5 bases, J shed 9 bases, and the junction held 5 bases outside the gene matches. The CDR3 extends over 12 amino acids.

V usage is TRBV1 and J usage is TRBJ2-5; whether TRBD2, the table's D call, matches the DNA was not checked. TRBV1 counts as a pseudogene. The CDR3 totals 16 residues. DNA of the CDR3: TGCACCAGCAGCCAACCCTCTAGCGGGGTGGAAGAGACCCAGTACTTC. It yields the protein CTSSQPSSGVEETQYF.

The chain couples TRBV7-5 to TRBJ1-2; the listed D gene, TRBD1, was not tested against the DNA. TRBV7-5 is a pseudogene locus. This CDR3 is built from 24 residues. CDR3 loop: CVRSLAGSTPRTVGVQTPNYGYTF. CDR3 DNA: TGTGTCAGAAGCTTAGCGGGTTCAACCCCTCGGACAGTCGGGGTCCAGACGCCTAACTATGGCTACACCTTC.

V and J are TRBV4-1 and TRBJ2-2, with a possible D match to TRBD2 (6 bases). The CDR3 sequence is 17 residues long. In germline, CDR1 is MGHRA, CDR2 YSYEKL. The V gene lost 1 base and the J gene lost 1 base, with 13 bases spanning the gap. As DNA, the CDR3 is TGCGCCAGCAGCCAAGTCGATATGGGACTGAACACCGGGGAGCTGTTTTTT. Its protein is CASSQVDMGLNTGELFF.

The chain links TRBV30 to TRBJ2-1; 7 bases are a match to TRBD2. Germline CDR1 and CDR2: GTSNPN and SVGIG (reference sequence). The CDR3 covers 13 residues. The V and J ends lost 3 bases and 6 bases, in that order; junction bases with no gene match: 5. CDR3 bases: TGTGCCTGGAGACTCTCGGGGGGCAATGAGCAGTTCTTC. Translation gives CAWRLSGGNEQFF.

This clone was detected only a few times. V is TRBV4-3 and J is TRBJ1-2; D gene unclear. This CDR3 region has 14 residues. V lost 0 bases to trimming and J lost 8 bases, with 13 bases between them. Germline CDR1 LGHNA, CDR2 YSLEER. The CDR3 sequence is CASSQDLGASGYTF. DNA for the CDR3: TGCGCCAGCAGCCAAGATCTGGGCGCCAGCGGCTACACCTTC.

The CDR3 sequence: CASSFLRAGAGTDTQYF. In DNA, the CDR3 is TGCGCCAGCAGCTTCCTGCGGGCGGGGGCGGGAACAGATACGCAGTATTTT. The chain joins TRBV5-1 to TRBJ2-3, with a possible D match to TRBD2 (7 bases). Germline loops: CDR1 SGHRS, CDR2 YFSETQ. V shed 2 bases and J shed 3 bases, with 19 bases lying between them. The CDR3 contains 17 residues.